The 15 T cell receptor beta chains reported below all come from one sample, sequenced in a study of T cells in Graves' hyperthyroidism and ophthalmopathy. What was amplified from RNA transcripts were TCR beta CDR3 regions. Initially, a first-round RT-PCR of the TCR CDR3 employed the HTBI primer set. TCRdb itself ran the multiplex PCR reads through MiXCR, one entry per CDR3 protein. The sample contains about 300,000 distinct CDR3 sequences, less than 20% of which appear only once. Input material: blood. All receptors come from a man in his forties or fifties with Graves' ophthalmopathy.

This clonotype was detected only a few times. The chain couples TRBV9 to TRBJ2-5; either TRBD1 or TRBD2 may supply D (5 bases each). CDR1 is SGDLS and CDR2 is YYNGEE in the germline V gene. V lost 0 bases, J lost 4 bases, and 13 bases lay in between. This CDR3 has 15 residues. CDR3 amino acids: CASSVGGEGIETQYF. DNA for the CDR3: TGTGCCAGCAGCGTAGGTGGAGAGGGGATAGAGACCCAGTACTTC.

The J gene is TRBJ1-5, the V gene TRBV29-1; D is unresolved. V was clipped by 5 bases and J by 2 bases, with 13 bases between them. Germline V lookup: CDR1 SQVTM, CDR2 ANQGSEA. This CDR3 has 14 amino acids. In DNA form, the CDR3 reads TGCAGCGTTATATTCGGCGGGGGCAATCAGCCCCAGCATTTT. This sequence encodes CSVIFGGGNQPQHF.

The chain carries TRBV28 and TRBJ2-1, with D perhaps TRBD2 (6 bases). The CDR3 is 17 residues long. Germline CDR1 MDHEN, CDR2 SYDVKM. V was cut by 4 bases and J by 10 bases, with 26 bases left in between. Here the CDR3 reads CASSSEPTSPRTREQFF. In DNA form, the CDR3 reads TGTGCCAGCAGTTCCGAGCCCACTAGCCCGCGAACCAGGGAGCAGTTCTTC.

This clonotype was seen ten or more times. The rearrangement joins TRBV18 to TRBJ2-1; D might be TRBD2 (6 bases). The CDR3 runs to 15 residues. With 6 bases removed from V and 2 bases from J, the gap between germline ends came to 14 bases. Looked up from germline, CDR1 is KGHSH and CDR2 is LQKENI. The CDR3 sequence: CASSRSGLAYNEQFF. The DNA for the CDR3 is TGTGCCAGCTCCCGAAGCGGGCTAGCCTACAATGAGCAGTTCTTC.

The chain links TRBV20-1 to TRBJ1-2; 7 nucleotides match TRBD1. Germline V gene lookup returns CDR1 DFQATT and CDR2 SNEGSKA (reference sequence). Germline trimming cut 6 bases from V and 7 bases from J; bases unmatched to any gene: 20. This CDR3 region has 16 residues. The CDR3 region is CSALLRGTERRSGYTF. The CDR3 nucleotides read TGCAGTGCCCTTCTCCGAGGGACAGAGCGGCGGAGTGGCTACACCTTC.

Many counts were recorded for this clonotype. The rearrangement links TRBV12-3 or TRBV12-4 to TRBJ2-1, with 13 positions matching TRBD2. There are 15 residues in the CDR3. The ends lost 6 bases at V and 9 bases at J; junction bases unmatched: 8. The CDR3 bases are TGTGCCAGCAGACGGACTAGCGGGAGAGCAAGTGAGCAGTTCTTC. Translation: CASRRTSGRASEQFF.

Ten or more counts support this clonotype. V gene TRBV7-2 combines with J gene TRBJ1-2; D is ambiguous. The germline V and J ends were trimmed by 4 bases and 5 bases, with 11 bases remaining between them. The CDR3 runs to 13 residues. Germline assignment: CDR1 SGHTA and CDR2 FQGNSA. CDR3 region: CASSSTGRYGYTF. The CDR3 bases are TGTGCCAGCAGCTCGACCGGACGGTATGGCTACACCTTC.

This clonotype was seen at least ten times. V usage is TRBV28 and J usage is TRBJ2-1; 9 bases line up with TRBD1. This CDR3 is built from 12 residues. J was trimmed by 9 bases and V by 6 bases; bases with no gene match: 3. Germline assignment: CDR1 MDHEN and CDR2 SYDVKM. CDR3 sequence reads: CASRGQGGEQFF. The CDR3 nucleotides are TGTGCCAGCAGGGGACAGGGCGGTGAGCAGTTCTTC.

The V gene is TRBV29-1, the J gene TRBJ2-1, with TRBD1 as a possible D gene (5 bases). The CDR3 length is 12 residues. V lost 8 bases and J lost 0, with 8 bases in between. The germline gives CDR1 SQVTM, CDR2 ANQGSEA. The DNA of the CDR3 is TGCAGCACGACAGTCTCCTACAATGAGCAGTTCTTC. Its translation: CSTTVSYNEQFF.

This clonotype was recorded at least ten times. The chain employs TRBV7-8 and TRBJ2-5; TRBD2 matches at 14 bases. V lost 5 bases, J lost 5 bases, and 7 bases stayed unmatched. The germline CDR1 and CDR2 sequences are SGHVS and FQNEAQ. The CDR3 sequence is 16 residues long. CDR3 nucleotides: TGTGCCAGCAGCCCAGCGGGACTAGCGGGGGAGGAGACCCAGTACTTC. The encoded protein is CASSPAGLAGEETQYF. Using reference TRBV7-8 and TRBJ2-5 for the parts outside the CDR3, the full variable domain is GAGVSQSPRYKVAKRGQDVALRCDPISGHVSLFWYQQALGQGPEFLTYFQNEAQLDKSGLPSDRFFAERPEGSVSTLKIQRTQQEDSAVYLCASSPAGLAGEETQYFGPGTRLLVL.

This clonotype was detected only a few times. The V call is TRBV19, the J call TRBJ2-7; D tentatively fits TRBD1 or TRBD2 (7 bases each). The CDR3 is 13 residues long. Germline V gene sequence: CDR1 LNHDA, CDR2 SQIVND (reference sequence). V was cut by 7 bases and J by 3 bases, with 13 bases left in between. Written as DNA, the CDR3 is TGTGCCAGTAAGCGGGACAGCGACTACGAGCAGTACTTC. Protein product: CASKRDSDYEQYF. Full variable domain (outside the CDR3, taken from reference TRBV19 and TRBJ2-7): DGGITQSPKYLFRKEGQNVTLSCEQNLNHDAMYWYRQDPGQGLRLIYYSQIVNDFQKGDIAEGYSVSREKKESFPLTVTSAQKNPTAFYLCASKRDSDYEQYFGPGTRLTVT.

This clonotype was detected only a few times. This rearrangement joins TRBV12-3 or TRBV12-4 to TRBJ1-2, with a weak D call TRBD1 (6 bases). V was cut by 2 bases and J by 6 bases, with 13 bases left in between. This CDR3 contains 14 residues. The CDR3 bases are TGTGCCAGCAGTTTATCCGGGACACATAATGGCTACACCTTC. As protein: CASSLSGTHNGYTF.

This clonotype has just a few counts. The chain joins TRBV5-6 to TRBJ1-1, with a possible D match to TRBD1 (5 bases). V was shortened by 4 bases and J by 0 bases, with 16 bases between the two germline ends. CDR1 and CDR2 from the germline V gene are SGHDT and YYEEEE. CDR3 length equals 16 residues. For the CDR3, the DNA is TGTGCCAGCAGCCCCGGTAGGGCAGGGATGAACACTGAAGCTTTCTTT. This gives the protein CASSPGRAGMNTEAFF.

This clonotype was observed many times. V and J are TRBV2 and TRBJ2-7; D is perhaps TRBD1 (6 bases). CDR3 length: 14 amino acids. The germline gives CDR1 SNHLY, CDR2 FYNNEI. Trimming removed 5 bases at V and 2 bases at J, with 13 bases between. CDR3 amino acids: CASSYRDTAYEQYF. The CDR3 region has the DNA TGTGCCAGCAGTTACCGGGACACCGCCTACGAGCAGTACTTC.

As DNA, the CDR3 is TGTGCCACCAGCTCAGCGGGAGGTCCCTACGAGCAGTACTTC. Amino acids: CATSSAGGPYEQYF. The chain employs TRBV24-1 and TRBJ2-7; TRBD2 matches 9 bases. The CDR3 is 14 amino acids. CDR1 and CDR2 from the germline V gene are KGHDR and SFDVKD. The V gene end was trimmed by 7 bases and the J gene end by 2 bases; junction bases not matched to a gene: 5.